This passage covers 29 T cell receptor beta chains from one sample sequenced in a study of beta chain features in type 1 diabetes. Findings of the study overall: Shorter TCRB CDR3s, moderately but significantly so, were found in Type 1 diabetes patients in all four CD4+ subsets.

The authors reverse transcribed all of the isolated RNA, so sequencing captured expressed TCRB transcripts. Method: immunoSEQ multiplex PCR; TCRdb's copy keeps in-frame clones and lacks some. The repertoire includes hundreds of thousands of clones, about 14% of them detected once, and nearly 0.04% sits in the top ten. These receptors lack a known antigen. Input material: naive CD4+ T cells from blood. These receptors were taken from a man between 18 and 35 years old with type 1 diabetes.

This clone was seen once. CDR3 region: CASTPAGGSYNEQFF. The DNA of the CDR3 is TGTGCCAGCACCCCAGCGGGGGGCTCCTACAATGAGCAGTTCTTC. The rearrangement links TRBV5-4 to TRBJ2-1; 9 bases align to TRBD2. The CDR3 runs 15 residues. Germline V gives CDR1 SGHNT, CDR2 YYREEE (reference sequence). Trimming removed 6 bases from V and 0 bases from J; junction bases left unmatched: 4.

The V and J genes are TRBV4-2 and TRBJ1-2, with 8 bases that match TRBD1. The V gene end was trimmed by 0 bases and the J gene end by 8 bases; junction bases not matched to a gene: 8. Germline CDR1 LGHNA, CDR2 YNFKEQ. The CDR3 is made up of 15 amino acids. DNA of the CDR3: TGTGCCAGCAGCCAAGATCTGGACAGGGTCTCCGGCTACACCTTC. Encoded protein: CASSQDLDRVSGYTF.

The chain joins TRBV5-8 to TRBJ1-3; D gene uncertain. The CDR3 is made up of 14 amino acids. V was trimmed by 0 bases and J by 4 bases, leaving 8 bases between them. CDR1 SGHTS and CDR2 YDEGEE come from the germline V gene. The CDR3 sequence: CASSLVRSGNTIYF. CDR3 DNA sequence: TGTGCCAGCAGCTTGGTTAGGTCAGGAAACACCATATATTTT.

This clone showed up just a few times. The chain employs TRBV4-1 and TRBJ1-2; D is ambiguous. With 5 bases removed from V and 4 bases from J, the gap between germline ends came to 14 bases. The germline gives CDR1 MGHRA, CDR2 YSYEKL. The CDR3 is made up of 14 amino acids. The CDR3 DNA sequence: TGCGCCAGCAGCGGTGCAATGGTGTCCTATGGCTACACCTTC. It encodes CASSGAMVSYGYTF.

A few counts support this clone. This chain links TRBV30 with TRBJ2-1; TRBD2 matches 7 bases. The trim removed 5 bases at V and 9 bases at J, leaving 10 bases unmatched. This CDR3 has 13 residues. Germline V gene sequence: CDR1 GTSNPN, CDR2 SVGIG (reference sequence). The CDR3 protein is CAWGGDAPSEQFF. CDR3 sequence (DNA): TGTGCCTGGGGGGGGGATGCACCCAGTGAGCAGTTCTTC.

This clone was found once. J is TRBJ1-4 and V is TRBV7-2; maybe TRBD1 (6 bases). V was trimmed by 5 bases and J by 5 bases, leaving 9 bases between them. This CDR3 has 13 amino acids. The germline V gene has CDR1 SGHTA and CDR2 FQGNSA. The CDR3, as DNA: TGTGCCAGCAGCCCGGGGGCGAATGAAAAACTGTTTTTT. It codes for CASSPGANEKLFF.

This clone has more than one count but fewer than ten. The J gene is TRBJ1-6, the V gene TRBV9; unclear D gene. The CDR3 is 13 amino acids. Between the trimmed V and J ends, which lost 0 bases and 8 bases, there was a span of 6 bases. Germline V gene sequence: CDR1 SGDLS, CDR2 YYNGEE. The CDR3 coding sequence is TGTGCCAGCAGCGTAGGGAAAGATTCACCCCTCCACTTT. Its translation is CASSVGKDSPLHF.

This clone showed up just a few times. The DNA of the CDR3 is TGCAGCGTTAGGGTAAGGGGTGACACTGAAGCTTTCTTT. Protein: CSVRVRGDTEAFF. The genes are TRBV29-1 and TRBJ1-1; D might be TRBD1 (5 bases). The CDR3 length is 13 residues. Trimming pared 5 bases from V and 3 bases from J, leaving 13 bases between. Germline lookup yields CDR1 SQVTM and CDR2 ANQGSEA.

The chain uses TRBV27 and TRBJ2-7, with a tentative D call TRBD2 (6 bases). Germline V gene lookup returns CDR1 MNHEY and CDR2 SMNVEV (reference sequence). CDR3 length: 15 amino acids. Trimming cost V 2 bases and J 3 bases, with 14 bases left between them. The CDR3 loop is CASSLQPGTLYEQYF. In DNA form, the CDR3 reads TGTGCCAGCAGTTTACAACCGGGGACTCTCTACGAGCAGTACTTC.

This sequence joins TRBV4-1 and TRBJ2-6; D is possibly TRBD1 or TRBD2 (5 bases each). Germline CDR1 and CDR2: MGHRA and YSYEKL. The CDR3 contains 20 residues. The V end was cut by 1 base, the J end by 1 base, with 20 bases between. CDR3: CASSQGGLGEVWSGANVLTF. DNA of the CDR3: TGCGCCAGCAGCCAAGGGGGGTTGGGAGAAGTATGGTCTGGGGCCAACGTCCTGACTTTC.

The chain carries TRBV7-9 and TRBJ2-1, with 8 nucleotides matching TRBD1. The CDR3 totals 11 residues. Germline CDR1 SEHNR, CDR2 FQNEAQ (reference sequence). Trimming took 1 base from V and 16 from J; bases not matched to a gene: 3. The CDR3 is CASSLVDREFF. Here the CDR3 DNA reads TGTGCCAGCAGCTTAGTGGACAGGGAATTCTTC.

The chain employs TRBV29-1 and TRBJ1-1; no firm D call. CDR1 and CDR2 from the germline V gene are SQVTM and ANQGSEA. V was shortened by 0 bases and J by 4 bases, with 12 bases between the two germline ends. This CDR3 has 14 amino acids. The chain's CDR3 is CSVEDQEGSTEAFF. The CDR3 nucleotides are TGCAGCGTTGAAGATCAGGAAGGGTCCACTGAAGCTTTCTTT.

This clone was found a few times. The V call is TRBV27, the J call TRBJ1-5; D possibly corresponds to TRBD1 (6 bases). V was cut by 8 bases and J by 5 bases, with 10 bases left in between. This CDR3 contains 12 residues. Germline assignment: CDR1 MNHEY and CDR2 SMNVEV (reference sequence). The CDR3 loop is CASGQTDQPQHF. DNA of the CDR3: TGTGCCAGCGGACAGACCGATCAGCCCCAGCATTTT.

The chain uses TRBV30 and TRBJ1-6; D is uncertain. CDR3 length equals 13 residues. Trimming removed 5 bases at V and 7 bases at J, with 12 bases between. Per the germline V gene, CDR1 is GTSNPN and CDR2 is SVGIG (reference sequence). The CDR3: CAWDLQQNSPLHF. The CDR3 DNA sequence: TGTGCCTGGGACCTACAACAGAATTCACCCCTCCACTTT. Drawing the rest from reference TRBV30 and TRBJ1-6, the complete variable domain is SQTIHQWPATLVQPVGSPLSLECTVEGTSNPNLYWYRQAAGRGLQLLFYSVGIGQISSEVPQNLSASRPQDRQFILSSKKLLLSDSGFYLCAWDLQQNSPLHFGNGTRLTVT.

CDR3 loop: CASSERTPGTGFYGYTF. CDR3 coding DNA: TGTGCCAGCAGCGAACGGACGCCAGGGACAGGGTTCTATGGCTACACCTTC. The chain links TRBV5-4 to TRBJ1-2; TRBD1 agrees at 9 bases. The CDR3 has 17 residues. Trimming removed 4 bases from V and 4 bases from J; junction bases left unmatched: 14. Looked up from germline, CDR1 is SGHNT and CDR2 is YYREEE (reference sequence).

This sequence joins TRBV18 and TRBJ1-1; D is unresolved. CDR1 and CDR2 (germline): KGHSH, LQKENI. V gave up 4 bases and J gave up 0 bases, with 9 bases separating them. CDR3 length equals 14 residues. CDR3 protein: CASSLGVMNTEAFF. The CDR3 DNA follows: TGTGCCAGCTCACTTGGGGTTATGAACACTGAAGCTTTCTTT. Complete variable domain (other parts from reference TRBV18 and TRBJ1-1): NAGVMQNPRHLVRRRGQEARLRCSPMKGHSHVYWYRQLPEEGLKFMVYLQKENIIDESGMPKERFSAEFPKEGPSILRIQQVVRGDSAAYFCASSLGVMNTEAFFGQGTRLTVV.

This clone occurred a few times. Other nucleotide sequences from this sample produce the same CDR3. This chain connects TRBV7-2 to TRBJ2-7; a possible D gene is TRBD1 (5 bases). This CDR3 comprises 13 residues. The V end lost 5 bases, the J end lost 2 bases, and 10 bases lay between the germline ends. The germline CDR1 and CDR2 sequences are SGHTA and FQGNSA. Here the CDR3 reads CASSLQGTYEQYF. The CDR3 DNA reads TGTGCCAGCAGCCTGCAGGGTACCTACGAGCAGTACTTC.

The genes are TRBV29-1 and TRBJ2-7; a weak D match, TRBD1 (5 bases). The CDR3 consists of 12 residues. Germline lookup yields CDR1 SQVTM and CDR2 ANQGSEA. V lost 4 bases and J lost 0, with 7 bases in between. This chain's CDR3 is CSVATGSYEQYF. DNA for the CDR3: TGCAGCGTTGCCACAGGCTCCTACGAGCAGTACTTC.

As for this clone: The identical CDR3 is also encoded by other nucleotide sequences in the sample. The gene calls are TRBV30 and TRBJ1-2; the match to TRBD1 covers 7 bases. The junction had 2 bases not matched to a gene; V was cut back by 0 bases and J by 7 bases. The CDR3 covers 12 residues. CDR1 is GTSNPN, CDR2 SVGIG, per germline (reference sequence). The CDR3 spells CAWSVPGGGYTF. The DNA of the CDR3 is TGTGCCTGGAGTGTCCCAGGGGGTGGCTACACCTTC.

The chain links TRBV7-7 to TRBJ1-4; D gene unclear. The CDR3 runs 13 residues. Germline CDR1 is SSHAT and CDR2 is FNYEAQ (reference sequence). The CDR3 protein is CASGSSFNEKLFF. CDR3 in DNA: TGTGCTAGCGGTAGCAGTTTTAATGAAAAACTGTTTTTT.

The CDR3 loop reads CASSLYQNTEAFF. Here the CDR3 DNA reads TGTGCCAGCAGCTTATACCAGAACACTGAAGCTTTCTTT. The V call is TRBV7-9, the J call TRBJ1-1; D gene ambiguous. From germline, CDR1 is SEHNR and CDR2 FQNEAQ (reference sequence). The CDR3 runs 13 residues. V gave up 2 bases and J gave up 1 base, with 5 bases separating them.

The chain joins TRBV7-2 to TRBJ2-2; unclear D gene. Trimming removed 1 base at V and 7 bases at J, with 7 bases between. The CDR3 totals 13 residues. Germline V gives CDR1 SGHTA, CDR2 FQGNSA. The DNA for the CDR3 is TGTGCCAGCAGCTTAGTGGCCGGCGGGGAGCTGTTTTTT. Encoded protein: CASSLVAGGELFF.

This clone was observed a handful of times. CDR3 region: CASSFEGQGQPQHF. The CDR3 DNA sequence: TGCGCCAGCAGCTTCGAGGGACAGGGCCAGCCCCAGCATTTT. This chain links TRBV5-1 with TRBJ1-5; 9 bases are shared with TRBD1. Germline V gene data show CDR1 as SGHRS and CDR2 as YFSETQ. Germline trimming cut 2 bases from V and 7 bases from J; bases unmatched to any gene: 4. The CDR3 is 14 residues long.

The rearrangement links TRBV30 to TRBJ2-7, with 7 nucleotides matching TRBD2. V lost 2 bases and J lost 3; bases outside the gene matches: 7. Looked up from germline, CDR1 is GTSNPN and CDR2 is SVGIG (reference sequence). There are 14 residues in the CDR3. CDR3 nucleotides: TGTGCCTGGAGTAGACTAGCCCGGGGCTACGAGCAGTACTTC. The encoded protein is CAWSRLARGYEQYF.

The chain couples TRBV9 to TRBJ1-2; 9 bases match TRBD1. V lost 3 bases to trimming and J lost 4 bases; unmatched junction nucleotides: 4. CDR1 is SGDLS and CDR2 is YYNGEE in the germline V gene. The CDR3 is 14 amino acids. The CDR3 region is CASSDRGLAYGYTF. The CDR3 region has the DNA TGTGCCAGCAGCGACAGGGGGCTCGCCTATGGCTACACCTTC. The variable domain in full, with the rest retrieved from reference TRBV9 and TRBJ1-2, is DSGVTQTPKHLITATGQRVTLRCSPRSGDLSVYWYQQSLDQGLQFLIQYYNGEERAKGNILERFSAQQFPDLHSELNLSSLELGDSALYFCASSDRGLAYGYTFGSGTRLTVV.

This clone has more than one count but fewer than ten. The chain is built from TRBV7-2 and TRBJ1-2; the D gene is possibly TRBD1 (5 bases). Trimming stripped 2 bases from V and 1 base from J, with 11 bases between. CDR1 and CDR2 (germline): SGHTA, FQGNSA. The CDR3 totals 15 residues. The CDR3 coding sequence is TGTGCCAGCAGCTTACTGCAGGGTATTAACTATGGCTACACCTTC. Amino acids: CASSLLQGINYGYTF.

This clone was seen more than once but under ten times. The V gene is TRBV18, the J gene TRBJ2-7; either TRBD1 or TRBD2 may fit D (7 bases each). There are 15 residues in the CDR3. From germline, CDR1 is KGHSH and CDR2 LQKENI. With 3 bases removed from V and 2 bases from J, the gap between germline ends came to 14 bases. In DNA form, the CDR3 reads TGTGCCAGCTCACCCGGGGGGACAGTTACCTACGAGCAGTACTTC. This sequence encodes CASSPGGTVTYEQYF.

V is TRBV18 and J is TRBJ2-5, with D uncertain. Germline assignment: CDR1 KGHSH and CDR2 LQKENI. Trimming removed 1 base at V and 5 bases at J, with 8 bases between. The CDR3 spans 13 residues. The CDR3 sequence: CASSPLFGETQYF. CDR3 nucleotide sequence: TGTGCCAGCTCACCACTGTTCGGGGAGACCCAGTACTTC.

This clone was counted only a few times. The chain joins TRBV20-1 to TRBJ1-1; the D gene is possibly TRBD1 (5 bases). V was clipped by 4 bases and J by 7 bases, with 10 bases between them. There are 11 residues in the CDR3. The germline V gene has CDR1 DFQATT and CDR2 SNEGSKA (reference sequence). The DNA for the CDR3 is TGCAGTGCTATCTACAGGTATGAAGCTTTCTTT. The encoded protein is CSAIYRYEAFF.